This note documents a single T cell receptor beta chain sequence. Its antigen remains unknown. CDR3 size: 15 residues. J lost 2 bases, V lost 5 bases, and 7 bases had no gene match. Germline V gives CDR1 SGHRS, CDR2 YFSETQ. The sample is drawn from a study of response to subunit inactivated influenza vaccine. General study points: The authors suggested that every seasonal influenza vaccination recruits few new T cells.

TCRdb ran MiXCR on the RT-PCR reads and lists one entry per CDR3 protein. The sample carries 550,000 to 800,000 distinct CDR3 sequences, roughly 14% recorded once. Source: PBMCs from blood, taken about 14 days before vaccination. The receptor was isolated from a man between 50 and 59 years old who received an inactivated influenza vaccine. The chain uses TRBV5-1 and TRBJ2-3; TRBD2 matches 8 bases. This CDR3 is CASSSAGGPTDTQYF. DNA for the CDR3: TGCGCCAGCAGTTCCGCGGGGGGCCCCACAGATACGCAGTATTTT.